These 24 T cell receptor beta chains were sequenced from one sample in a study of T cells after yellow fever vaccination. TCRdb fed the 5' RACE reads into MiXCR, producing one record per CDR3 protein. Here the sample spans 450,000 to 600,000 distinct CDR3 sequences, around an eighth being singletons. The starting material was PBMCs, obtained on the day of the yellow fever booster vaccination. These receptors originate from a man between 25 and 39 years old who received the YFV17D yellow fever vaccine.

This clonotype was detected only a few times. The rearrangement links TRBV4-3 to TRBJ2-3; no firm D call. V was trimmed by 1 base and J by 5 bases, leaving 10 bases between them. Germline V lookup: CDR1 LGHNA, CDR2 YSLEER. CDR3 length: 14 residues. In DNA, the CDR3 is TGCGCCAGCAGCCAAGCTCCCCGCCTAGATACGCAGTATTTT. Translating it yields CASSQAPRLDTQYF.

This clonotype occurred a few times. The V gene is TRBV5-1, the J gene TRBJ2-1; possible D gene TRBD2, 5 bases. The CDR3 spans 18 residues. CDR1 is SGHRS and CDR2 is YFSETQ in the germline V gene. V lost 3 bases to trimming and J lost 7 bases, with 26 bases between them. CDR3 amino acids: CASSSGHRGRGKWNEQFF. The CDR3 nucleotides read TGCGCCAGCAGCTCGGGCCATAGAGGGAGAGGTAAATGGAATGAGCAGTTCTTC.

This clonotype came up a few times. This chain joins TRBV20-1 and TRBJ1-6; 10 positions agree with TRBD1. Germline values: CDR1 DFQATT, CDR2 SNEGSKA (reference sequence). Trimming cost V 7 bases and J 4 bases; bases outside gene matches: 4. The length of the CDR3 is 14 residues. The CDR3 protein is CSGLGQGYNSPLHF. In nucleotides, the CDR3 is TGCAGTGGTCTGGGACAGGGGTATAATTCACCCCTCCACTTT.

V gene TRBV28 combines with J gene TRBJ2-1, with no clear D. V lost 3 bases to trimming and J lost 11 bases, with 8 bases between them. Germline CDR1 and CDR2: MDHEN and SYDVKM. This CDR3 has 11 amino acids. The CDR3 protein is CASSLIGKQFF. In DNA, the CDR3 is TGTGCCAGCAGTTTGATCGGTAAGCAGTTCTTC.

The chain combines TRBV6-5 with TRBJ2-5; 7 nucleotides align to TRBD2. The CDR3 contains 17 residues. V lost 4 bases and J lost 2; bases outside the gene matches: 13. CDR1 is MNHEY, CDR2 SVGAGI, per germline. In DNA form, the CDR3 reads TGTGCCAGCAGTTCAAACCCGCGGGAGTGGAGGCAAGAGACCCAGTACTTC. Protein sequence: CASSSNPREWRQETQYF.

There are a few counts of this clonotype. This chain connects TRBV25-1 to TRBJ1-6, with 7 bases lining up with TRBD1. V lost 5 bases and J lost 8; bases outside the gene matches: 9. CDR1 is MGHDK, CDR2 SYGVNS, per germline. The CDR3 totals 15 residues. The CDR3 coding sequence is TGTGCCAGCAGTCAAGGACCGGGACAGTATTCACCCCTCCACTTT. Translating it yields CASSQGPGQYSPLHF.

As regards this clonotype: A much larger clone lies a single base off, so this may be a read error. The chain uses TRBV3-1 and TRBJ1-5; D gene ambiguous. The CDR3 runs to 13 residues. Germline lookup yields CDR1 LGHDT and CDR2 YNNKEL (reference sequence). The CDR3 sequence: CASTQDRVQPQHF. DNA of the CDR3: TGTGCCAGCACCCAAGATCGGGTTCAGCCCCAGCATTTT.

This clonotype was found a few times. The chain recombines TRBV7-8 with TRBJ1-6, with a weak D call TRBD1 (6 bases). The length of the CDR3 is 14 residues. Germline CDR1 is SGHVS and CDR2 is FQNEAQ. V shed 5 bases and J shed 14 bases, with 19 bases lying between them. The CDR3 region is CASSTGTNGATLHF. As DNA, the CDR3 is TGTGCCAGCAGCACTGGGACAAATGGGGCGACCCTCCACTTT.

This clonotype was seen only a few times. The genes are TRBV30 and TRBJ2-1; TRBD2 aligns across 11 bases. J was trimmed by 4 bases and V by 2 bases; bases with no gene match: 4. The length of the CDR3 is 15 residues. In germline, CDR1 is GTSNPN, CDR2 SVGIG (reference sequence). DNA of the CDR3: TGTGCCTGGAGTCTTAGCGGGAGGGAATACAATGAGCAGTTCTTC. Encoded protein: CAWSLSGREYNEQFF.

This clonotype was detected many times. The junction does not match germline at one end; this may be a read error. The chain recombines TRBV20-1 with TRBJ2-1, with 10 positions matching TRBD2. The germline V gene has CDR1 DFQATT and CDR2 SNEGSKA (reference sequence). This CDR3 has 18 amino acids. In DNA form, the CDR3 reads TGCAGTGCTGGAGACCTTCAGACTAGCGGGCGCTCCTACAATGAGCAGTTCTTC. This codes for CSAGDLQTSGRSYNEQFF.

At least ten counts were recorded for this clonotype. The CDR3 DNA is TGTGCCAGCAGCTTAGGAATGGGACTAGCGGGGCAAGAGACCCAGTACTTC. It encodes CASSLGMGLAGQETQYF. The rearrangement uses TRBV7-2 and TRBJ2-5; 13 nucleotides match TRBD2. The trim removed 1 base at V and 2 bases at J, leaving 4 bases unmatched. The V gene's germline CDR1 is SGHTA and CDR2 FQGNSA. The length of the CDR3 is 17 residues.

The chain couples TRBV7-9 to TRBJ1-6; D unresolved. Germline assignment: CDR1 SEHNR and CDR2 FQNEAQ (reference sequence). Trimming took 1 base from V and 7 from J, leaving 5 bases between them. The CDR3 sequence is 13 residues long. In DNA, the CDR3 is TGTGCCAGCAGCTTAGATGGAAATTCACCCCTCCACTTT. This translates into CASSLDGNSPLHF.

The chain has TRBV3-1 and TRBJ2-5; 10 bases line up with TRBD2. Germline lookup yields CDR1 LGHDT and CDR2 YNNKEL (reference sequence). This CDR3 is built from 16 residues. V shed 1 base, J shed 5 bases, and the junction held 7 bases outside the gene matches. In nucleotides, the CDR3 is TGTGCCAGCAGCCAAGCCCTAGCGGGAGTCATGGAGACCCAGTACTTC. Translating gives CASSQALAGVMETQYF.

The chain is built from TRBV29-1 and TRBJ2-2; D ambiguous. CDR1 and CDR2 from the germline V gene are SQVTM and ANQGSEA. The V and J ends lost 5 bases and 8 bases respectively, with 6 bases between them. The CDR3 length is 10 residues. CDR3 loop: CSVLSGELFF. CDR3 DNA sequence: TGCAGCGTTCTTTCTGGGGAGCTGTTTTTT.

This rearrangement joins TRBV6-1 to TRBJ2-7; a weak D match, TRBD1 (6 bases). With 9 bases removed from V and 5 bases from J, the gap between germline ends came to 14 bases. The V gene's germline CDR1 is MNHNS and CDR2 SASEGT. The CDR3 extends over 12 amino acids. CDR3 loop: CASDRSRDEQYF. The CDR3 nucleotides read TGTGCCAGTGACAGGAGCCGGGACGAGCAGTACTTC.

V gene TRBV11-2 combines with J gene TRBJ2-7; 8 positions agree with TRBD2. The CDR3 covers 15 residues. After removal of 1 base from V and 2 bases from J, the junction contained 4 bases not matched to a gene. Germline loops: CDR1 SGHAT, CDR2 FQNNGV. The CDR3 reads CASSLGVSGTYEQYF. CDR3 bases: TGTGCCAGCAGCTTAGGGGTTAGCGGGACCTACGAGCAGTACTTC.

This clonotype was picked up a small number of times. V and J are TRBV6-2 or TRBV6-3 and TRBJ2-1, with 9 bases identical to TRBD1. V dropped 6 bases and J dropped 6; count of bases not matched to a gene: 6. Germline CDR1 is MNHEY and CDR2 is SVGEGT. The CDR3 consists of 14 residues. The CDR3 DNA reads TGTGCCAGCAGGTGGACAGGGGCCTTCAATGAGCAGTTCTTC. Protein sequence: CASRWTGAFNEQFF.

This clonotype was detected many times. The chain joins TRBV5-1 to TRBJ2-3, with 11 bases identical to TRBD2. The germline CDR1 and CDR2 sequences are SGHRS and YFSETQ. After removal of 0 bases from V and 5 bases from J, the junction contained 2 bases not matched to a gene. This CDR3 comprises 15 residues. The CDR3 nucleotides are TGCGCCAGCAGCTTGGATGGGACTAGCGGAGATACGCAGTATTTT. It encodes CASSLDGTSGDTQYF.

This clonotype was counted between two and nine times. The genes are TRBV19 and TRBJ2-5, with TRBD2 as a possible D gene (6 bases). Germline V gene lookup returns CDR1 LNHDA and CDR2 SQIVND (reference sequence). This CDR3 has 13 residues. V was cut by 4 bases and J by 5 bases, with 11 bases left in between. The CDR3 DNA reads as TGTGCCAGTAGTACGACTAGGAAGGAGACCCAGTACTTC. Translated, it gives CASSTTRKETQYF.

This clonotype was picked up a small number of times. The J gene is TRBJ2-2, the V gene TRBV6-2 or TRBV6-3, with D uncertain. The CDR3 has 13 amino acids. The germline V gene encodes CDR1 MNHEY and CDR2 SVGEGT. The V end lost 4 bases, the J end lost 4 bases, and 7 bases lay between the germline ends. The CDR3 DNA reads TGTGCCAGCAGTTGGATGAGCACCGGGGAGCTGTTTTTT. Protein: CASSWMSTGELFF.

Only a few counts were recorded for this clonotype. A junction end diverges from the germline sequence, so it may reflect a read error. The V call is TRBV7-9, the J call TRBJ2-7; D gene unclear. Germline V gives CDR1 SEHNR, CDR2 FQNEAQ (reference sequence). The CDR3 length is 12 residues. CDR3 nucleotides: TGTGCCTGCAGCTTTTCTGGACGCGAGCAGTACTTC. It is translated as CACSFSGREQYF. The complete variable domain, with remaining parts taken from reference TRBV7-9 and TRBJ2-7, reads DTGVSQNPRHKITKRGQNVTFRCDPISEHNRLYWYRQTLGQGPEFLTYFQNEAQLEKSRLLSDRFSAERPKGSFSTLEIQRTEQGDSAMYLCACSFSGREQYFGPGTRLTVT.

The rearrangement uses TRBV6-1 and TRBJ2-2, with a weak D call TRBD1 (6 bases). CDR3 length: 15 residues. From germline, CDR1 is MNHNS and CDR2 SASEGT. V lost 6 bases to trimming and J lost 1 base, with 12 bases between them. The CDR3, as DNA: TGTGCCAGCAGACGGACAGCGAGGAACACCGGGGAGCTGTTTTTT. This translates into CASRRTARNTGELFF.

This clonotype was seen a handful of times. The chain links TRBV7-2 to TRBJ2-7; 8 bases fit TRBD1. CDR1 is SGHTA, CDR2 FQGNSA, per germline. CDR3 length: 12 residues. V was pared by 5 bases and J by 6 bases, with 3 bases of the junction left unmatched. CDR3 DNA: TGTGCCAGCAGCATGGACAGGGTCGAGCAGTACTTC. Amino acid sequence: CASSMDRVEQYF.

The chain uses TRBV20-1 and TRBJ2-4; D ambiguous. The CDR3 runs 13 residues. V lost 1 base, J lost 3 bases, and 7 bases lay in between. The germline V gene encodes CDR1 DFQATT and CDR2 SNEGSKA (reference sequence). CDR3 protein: CSARADLKNIQYF. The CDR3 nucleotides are TGCAGTGCTAGAGCCGACCTCAAAAACATTCAGTACTTC.